These 5 T cell receptor beta chains came from one sample sequenced in a study of blood T cell repertoires in COVID-19. Assay: immunoSEQ multiplex PCR; the TCRdb copy retains only in-frame clones and omits some. Of 150,000 or so clones detected, about three quarters appear once; the ten largest clones hold 1.5% to 2%. Sequencing was performed on peripheral blood. All receptors come from a man aged 80 or over with acute or convalescent COVID-19.

V gene TRBV6-5 combines with J gene TRBJ2-3; tentative D call: TRBD2 (7 bases). Germline CDR1 reads MNHEY; CDR2 reads SVGAGI. The CDR3 is 16 amino acids. V was trimmed by 2 bases and J by 3 bases, leaving 15 bases between them. CDR3 amino acids: CASSYGSRGGTDTQYF. CDR3 nucleotides: TGTGCCAGCAGTTACGGGAGTAGGGGGGGGACAGATACGCAGTATTTT.

V and J are TRBV19 and TRBJ1-5; no definite D call. Trimming shortened V by 2 bases and J by 3 bases, and 11 bases separated the two germline ends. The CDR3 has 15 amino acids. Germline CDR1 LNHDA, CDR2 SQIVND (reference sequence). CDR3 sequence: CASSIMPGPNQPQHF. CDR3 DNA sequence: TGTGCCAGTAGTATAATGCCGGGTCCCAATCAGCCCCAGCATTTT.

This clone was picked up one time. V and J are TRBV19 and TRBJ1-2, with TRBD1 matching over 7 bases. V lost 6 bases and J lost 3; bases outside the gene matches: 4. This CDR3 region has 13 residues. Germline loops: CDR1 LNHDA, CDR2 SQIVND (reference sequence). The CDR3 DNA reads as TGTGCCAGTAGACCTACAGGGGACTATGGCTACACCTTC. It codes for CASRPTGDYGYTF. Drawing the rest from reference TRBV19 and TRBJ1-2, the complete variable domain is DGGITQSPKYLFRKEGQNVTLSCEQNLNHDAMYWYRQDPGQGLRLIYYSQIVNDFQKGDIAEGYSVSREKKESFPLTVTSAQKNPTAFYLCASRPTGDYGYTFGSGTRLTVV.

The V call is TRBV7-2, the J call TRBJ2-4, with D perhaps matching TRBD1 (6 bases). The V gene's germline CDR1 is SGHTA and CDR2 FQGNSA. Trimming took off 3 bases at V and 5 bases at J, with 8 bases between the two ends. The CDR3 sequence is 13 residues long. The CDR3 region has the DNA TGTGCCAGCAGCTTCGCAGGGGAAAACATTCAGTACTTC. It yields the protein CASSFAGENIQYF. Complete variable domain (other parts from reference TRBV7-2 and TRBJ2-4): GAGVSQSPSNKVTEKGKDVELRCDPISGHTALYWYRQSLGQGLEFLIYFQGNSAPDKSGLPSDRFSAERTGGSVSTLTIQRTQQEDSAVYLCASSFAGENIQYFGAGTRLSVL.

This sequence joins TRBV5-1 and TRBJ1-2; 8 bases agree with TRBD1. The CDR3 consists of 13 residues. The V and J ends lost 4 bases and 8 bases, in that order; junction bases with no gene match: 7. Germline V gene sequence: CDR1 SGHRS, CDR2 YFSETQ. This CDR3 reads CASSPGQGGGYTF. CDR3 DNA sequence: TGCGCCAGCAGCCCTGGACAGGGTGGCGGCTACACCTTC.